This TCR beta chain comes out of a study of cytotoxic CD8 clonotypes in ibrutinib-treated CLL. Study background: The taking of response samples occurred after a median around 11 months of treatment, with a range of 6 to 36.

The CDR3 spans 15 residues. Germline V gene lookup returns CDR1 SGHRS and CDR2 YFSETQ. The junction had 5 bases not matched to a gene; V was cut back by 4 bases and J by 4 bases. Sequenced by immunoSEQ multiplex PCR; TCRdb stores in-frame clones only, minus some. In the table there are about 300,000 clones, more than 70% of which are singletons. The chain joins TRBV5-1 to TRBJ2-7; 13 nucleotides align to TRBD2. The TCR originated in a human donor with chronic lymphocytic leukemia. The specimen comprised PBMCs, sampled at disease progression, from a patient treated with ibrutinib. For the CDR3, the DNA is TGCGCCAGCAGCCCTTGGACTAGCGGGAGTTACGAGCAGTACTTC. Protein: CASSPWTSGSYEQYF. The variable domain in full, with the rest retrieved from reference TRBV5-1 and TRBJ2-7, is KAGVTQTPRYLIKTRGQQVTLSCSPISGHRSVSWYQQTPGQGLQFLFEYFSETQRNKGNFPGRFSGRQFSNSRSEMNVSTLELGDSALYLCASSPWTSGSYEQYFGPGTRLTVT.